Given below is one TCR beta chain in context. No antigen is known for it. Original methodology: Out-of-frame sequences were removed, leaving about 2,300,000 distinct TCRbeta sequences. Assay: immunoSEQ multiplex PCR; the TCRdb copy retains only in-frame clones and omits some. The DNA gave D and trimming, while V, J and clone size come from that table. The table has approximately 61,000 clones, 82% seen once. These data are taken from a study of memory CD4+ T cells and cytomegalovirus serostatus. On the study more broadly: This sample comes from healthy Belgian adults, fewer than ten CMV seropositive, around 26 seronegative.

Germline V CDR1 and CDR2: SGHRS, YFSETQ. The germline V and J ends were trimmed by 4 bases and 8 bases, with 16 bases remaining between them. The CDR3 spans 15 residues. Single viable CD3+CD4+CD8-CD45RO+ cells were sorted as the memory CD4+ T cells. Donors' CMV status reflects serum IgG against pp150, pp28, p38, p52. General study findings and limits: Repertoires predicted CMV serostatus with median bootstrapped AUC of about 0.95.

The sequenced material came from memory CD4+ T cells from blood. The chain is built from TRBV5-1 and TRBJ1-6; a weak D match, TRBD1 (5 bases). This clonotype was obtained from an adult in good health and CMV-seronegative. The chain's CDR3 is CASSARNGGDSPLHF. The CDR3 DNA reads TGCGCCAGCAGCGCCAGGAACGGGGGGGATTCACCCCTCCACTTT.